Following are 17 T cell receptor beta chains from one sample sequenced in a study of cytomegalovirus exposure and HLA in healthy donors. It was with 60 Vbeta and 13 Jbeta primers that the PCR ran. Here immunoSEQ multiplex PCR was the method, and the copy in TCRdb shows in-frame clones only, minus some. The profile shows 90,000 to 150,000 clones, around 63% of them singletons. Sequencing used PBMCs. These receptors originate from a man aged 35 to 55 in good health and CMV-seropositive.

The rearrangement uses TRBV5-1 and TRBJ1-1; maybe TRBD1 (6 bases). This CDR3 spans 13 amino acids. Trimming stripped 2 bases from V and 3 bases from J, with 8 bases between. Germline assignment: CDR1 SGHRS and CDR2 YFSETQ. The CDR3 bases are TGCGCCAGCAGCTTTAAGGGGGACACTGAAGCTTTCTTT. The encoded protein is CASSFKGDTEAFF.

The chain uses TRBV7-2 and TRBJ2-2, with TRBD1 matching 7 bases. CDR1 and CDR2 from the germline V gene are SGHTA and FQGNSA. The CDR3 spans 15 residues. V gave up 2 bases and J gave up 6 bases; unmatched junction bases: 6. CDR3 sequence (DNA): TGTGCCAGCAGCTTAAATCAGGGGGTGGCCGGGGAGCTGTTTTTT. Encoded protein: CASSLNQGVAGELFF.

The chain uses TRBV19 and TRBJ2-3; 9 bases agree with TRBD1. The CDR3 is 17 residues long. Trimming cost V 4 bases and J 2 bases; bases outside gene matches: 10. The germline V gene encodes CDR1 LNHDA and CDR2 SQIVND (reference sequence). CDR3 coding DNA: TGTGCCAGTAGTACCATAGGACAGGGGCAATTCACAGATACGCAGTATTTT. Protein sequence: CASSTIGQGQFTDTQYF.

This clone has only one observation. The chain recombines TRBV7-8 with TRBJ1-5; D is uncertain. V was pared by 1 base and J by 0 bases, with 16 bases between. Germline CDR1 reads SGHVS; CDR2 reads FQNEAQ. This CDR3 comprises 18 residues. CDR3 DNA: TGTGCCAGCAGCTTAGTTCTGGTCACAGAGAATAGCAATCAGCCCCAGCATTTT. Its protein is CASSLVLVTENSNQPQHF.

This clone is a singleton in its sample. V usage is TRBV18 and J usage is TRBJ2-7; D ambiguous. The germline V gene encodes CDR1 KGHSH and CDR2 LQKENI. V was pared by 4 bases and J by 6 bases, with 10 bases between. CDR3 length equals 12 residues. The CDR3 sequence is CASSLSTSEQYF. DNA of the CDR3: TGTGCCAGCTCACTCTCCACTTCCGAGCAGTACTTC.

The CDR3 sequence is CASSGGTGQNTEAFF. CDR3 bases: TGCGCCAGCAGCGGAGGGACAGGGCAGAACACTGAAGCTTTCTTT. The chain carries TRBV5-1 and TRBJ1-1, with 9 positions matching TRBD1. V lost 4 bases to trimming and J lost 1 base; unmatched junction nucleotides: 5. The V gene's germline CDR1 is SGHRS and CDR2 YFSETQ. This CDR3 contains 15 residues. The entire variable domain, with the rest obtained from reference TRBV5-1 and TRBJ1-1, is as follows: KAGVTQTPRYLIKTRGQQVTLSCSPISGHRSVSWYQQTPGQGLQFLFEYFSETQRNKGNFPGRFSGRQFSNSRSEMNVSTLELGDSALYLCASSGGTGQNTEAFFGQGTRLTVV.

This chain connects TRBV25-1 to TRBJ1-3, with D tentatively TRBD1 (5 bases). The CDR3 spans 17 residues. With 1 base removed from V and 4 bases from J, the gap between germline ends came to 17 bases. Germline loops: CDR1 MGHDK, CDR2 SYGVNS. The CDR3 sequence is CASSEFPPRGEGNTIYF. Written as DNA, the CDR3 is TGTGCCAGCAGTGAATTCCCCCCACGGGGGGAAGGAAACACCATATATTTT. Full variable domain (remainder filled in from reference TRBV25-1 and TRBJ1-3): EADIYQTPRYLVIGTGKKITLECSQTMGHDKMYWYQQDPGMELHLIHYSYGVNSTEKGDLSSESTVSRIRTEHFPLTLESARPSHTSQYLCASSEFPPRGEGNTIYFGEGSWLTVV.

In DNA, the CDR3 is TGTGCCAGTAGTCCAGCGGGGACCTACGAGCAGTACTTC. Protein product: CASSPAGTYEQYF. V usage is TRBV19 and J usage is TRBJ2-7; 7 nucleotides line up with TRBD2. This CDR3 comprises 13 residues. J was trimmed by 2 bases and V by 5 bases; bases with no gene match: 3. The germline V gene has CDR1 LNHDA and CDR2 SQIVND (reference sequence).

V is TRBV10-2 and J is TRBJ2-5, with D uncertain. This CDR3 comprises 13 residues. V gave up 4 bases and J gave up 2 bases, with 8 bases separating them. In germline, CDR1 is WSHSY, CDR2 SAAADI. The CDR3 nucleotides read TGCGCCAGCAGTGTGTTGCGGCAAGAGACCCAGTACTTC. Protein: CASSVLRQETQYF.

The rearrangement joins TRBV5-5 to TRBJ1-4; D not resolved. Germline loops: CDR1 SGHKS, CDR2 YYEKEE (reference sequence). Trimming stripped 4 bases from V and 11 bases from J, with 15 bases between. This CDR3 is 13 amino acids long. The CDR3 sequence: CASSPGRLFKLFF. CDR3 nucleotide sequence: TGTGCCAGCAGCCCGGGGAGGCTATTCAAACTGTTTTTT. Variable domain in full (rest from reference TRBV5-5 and TRBJ1-4): DAGVTQSPTHLIKTRGQQVTLRCSPISGHKSVSWYQQVLGQGPQFIFQYYEKEERGRGNFPDRFSARQFPNYSSELNVNALLLGDSALYLCASSPGRLFKLFFGSGTQLSVL.

The rearrangement joins TRBV7-8 to TRBJ2-7, with TRBD1 identical over 9 bases. CDR1 and CDR2 (germline): SGHVS, FQNEAQ. The CDR3 has 15 residues. V dropped 2 bases and J dropped 4; count of bases not matched to a gene: 6. CDR3 DNA: TGTGCCAGCAGCTTAAGGAGGGGACAGGGTTACGAGCAGTACTTC. Protein: CASSLRRGQGYEQYF.

This clone appeared a few times. J is TRBJ1-5 and V is TRBV6-1; D gene uncertain. Germline assignment: CDR1 MNHNS and CDR2 SASEGT. The CDR3 contains 17 residues. V lost 2 bases and J lost 3, with 17 bases in between. CDR3 DNA sequence: TGTGCCAGCAGTGAAAGATTACTAAGCCCGGCCAATCAGCCCCAGCATTTT. This gives the protein CASSERLLSPANQPQHF.

This clone was seen more than once but under ten times. The gene calls are TRBV5-4 and TRBJ2-5, with TRBD2 identical over 8 bases. V dropped 2 bases and J dropped 1; count of bases not matched to a gene: 1. There are 14 residues in the CDR3. Per germline, CDR1 SGHNT and CDR2 YYREEE (reference sequence). Here the CDR3 reads CASSFRGGQETQYF. DNA of the CDR3: TGTGCCAGCAGCTTTCGGGGGGGCCAAGAGACCCAGTACTTC.

The chain recombines TRBV10-1 with TRBJ1-6, with D tentatively TRBD1 (6 bases). Between the trimmed V and J ends, which lost 2 bases and 2 bases, there was a span of 10 bases. Germline CDR1 reads WNHNN; CDR2 reads SYGVQD (reference sequence). The CDR3 covers 16 residues. This chain's CDR3 is CASSETGLTYNSPLHF. The CDR3, as DNA: TGCGCCAGCAGTGAGACAGGGTTGACCTATAATTCACCCCTCCACTTT.

The J gene is TRBJ2-7, the V gene TRBV5-1, with 7 bases matching TRBD1. V dropped 0 bases and J dropped 5; count of bases not matched to a gene: 5. The CDR3 consists of 14 residues. Germline CDR1 reads SGHRS; CDR2 reads YFSETQ. Here the CDR3 reads CASSLGQGADEQYF. The CDR3 nucleotides read TGCGCCAGCAGCTTGGGACAGGGTGCGGACGAGCAGTACTTC. Complete variable domain (other parts from reference TRBV5-1 and TRBJ2-7): KAGVTQTPRYLIKTRGQQVTLSCSPISGHRSVSWYQQTPGQGLQFLFEYFSETQRNKGNFPGRFSGRQFSNSRSEMNVSTLELGDSALYLCASSLGQGADEQYFGPGTRLTVT.

The rearrangement uses TRBV5-1 and TRBJ2-1, with D possibly matching TRBD2 (6 bases). The CDR3 runs 15 residues. From germline, CDR1 is SGHRS and CDR2 YFSETQ. Trimming cost V 0 bases and J 0 bases, with 7 bases left between them. This CDR3 reads CASSLGLDSYNEQFF. For the CDR3, the DNA is TGCGCCAGCAGCTTGGGACTAGACTCCTACAATGAGCAGTTCTTC.

This sequence joins TRBV6-5 and TRBJ2-2; 8 positions match TRBD2. The V and J ends lost 7 bases and 5 bases, in that order; junction bases with no gene match: 6. There are 14 residues in the CDR3. Per the germline V gene, CDR1 is MNHEY and CDR2 is SVGAGI. This CDR3 is CASKRLALTGELFF. The CDR3 bases are TGTGCCAGCAAAAGACTAGCGCTAACCGGGGAGCTGTTTTTT.